Each of the 2 T cell receptor beta chains below was sequenced from the same sample in a study of immunodeficiency. Assay: immunoSEQ multiplex PCR; the TCRdb copy retains only in-frame clones and omits some. The sample has around 1,000 clones, 92% seen once; the top ten hold about 2%. The sample comprised CD4+ T cells from blood. The receptors originated from a female donor.

The chain carries TRBV6-5 and TRBJ1-2; no firm D call. The CDR3 runs 15 residues. Trimming took off 0 bases at V and 3 bases at J, with 11 bases between the two ends. CDR1 is MNHEY and CDR2 is SVGAGI in the germline V gene. This chain's CDR3 is CASSYSGQRDYGYTF. CDR3 DNA sequence: TGTGCCAGCAGTTACTCAGGTCAGCGGGACTATGGCTACACCTTC.

This clone was recorded only once. The V and J genes are TRBV7-9 and TRBJ1-6, with D unresolved. Trimming shortened V by 1 base and J by 7 bases, and 8 bases separated the two germline ends. The CDR3 extends over 14 amino acids. Looked up from germline, CDR1 is SEHNR and CDR2 is FQNEAQ (reference sequence). This CDR3 is CASSLDSLNSPLHF. The CDR3 region has the DNA TGTGCCAGCAGCTTAGACAGTCTAAATTCACCCCTCCACTTT.